This is a list of T cell receptor beta chains from one sample in a study of cytomegalovirus exposure and HLA in healthy donors. Here immunoSEQ multiplex PCR was the method, and the copy in TCRdb shows in-frame clones only, minus some. The sample has about 170,000 clones; roughly nine tenths are singletons. The source material was PBMCs. The origin of the receptors is a man aged 18 to 29 in good health and CMV-seropositive. Each CDR3 is given without its conserved first and last residue.

>TRBV28
ASSLPGQVSYGYT
>TRBV4-1
ASSPYHIRENYGYT
>TRBV29-1
SVVTGGDEQY
>TRBV5-1
ASSPGPTSGDYEQY
>TRBV29-1
SVGQAPYTDTQY
>TRBV19
ASRPGGRYRYGYT
>TRBV4-2
ASSQEDSGSFHEQY
>TRBV4-2
ASSQEVSSGEKNIQY
>TRBV7-9
ASSGTSGSSYEQY
>TRBV7-3
ASSLTGGTGQPQH
>TRBV19
ASSAERSQPQH
>TRBV4-2
ASSPGTNFEAQY
>TRBV9
ASSSSYEQY
>TRBV6-4
ASSERGGGTDTQY
>TRBV30
AWSVSSNQPQH
>TRBV9
ASSVFNGLSSKRVIQPQH
>TRBV4-1
ASSVSGQLNTEAF
>TRBV19
ASSIGLDQPQH